This is a list of T cell receptor beta chains from one sample in a study of blood T cell repertoires in COVID-19. Profiling relied on immunoSEQ multiplex PCR, and the TCRdb table lists in-frame clones only, not all of them. There are 150,000 to 200,000 clones in the sample; under 80% occur only once, and around a sixth lies in the top ten. The specimen sequenced was PBMCs or T cells enriched from blood (not recorded which). These receptors all stem from a woman aged 45-65 years with acute COVID-19. The CDR3 runs from the conserved cysteine through the conserved F or W. Fields, in order: clone size, D gene, V gene, J gene, CDR3 DNA, CDR3 protein. The D gene is left open where the match is weak. Part of the rows lack a size; the others show once, few, many or a class for expanded clones.

-	TRBD2	TRBV2	TRBJ2-1	TGTGCCAGCAAGTTGACTAGCGGGGGGCCAGATGGGCAGTTCTTC	CASKLTSGGPDGQFF
-	-	TRBV19	TRBJ2-5	TGTGCCAGTAGTATAGATGGGTCGGGGACCCAGTACTTC	CASSIDGSGTQYF
once	-	TRBV6-2/TRBV6-3	TRBJ1-1	TGTGCCAGCAGTTACTCTGGGGCTGACACTGAAGCTTTCTTT	CASSYSGADTEAFF
few	-	TRBV25-1	TRBJ1-2	TGTGCCAGCAGTGCAGGGGTCCTAAAGTATGGCTACACCTTC	CASSAGVLKYGYTF
-	TRBD1	TRBV18	TRBJ1-1	TGTGCCAGCTCAGCGGGACAGGGATATAACACTGAAGCTTTCTTT	CASSAGQGYNTEAFF
-	TRBD1	TRBV9	TRBJ1-5	TGTGCCAGCAGCGTCGGACAGGGGTTCGGAGATCAGCCCCAGCATTTT	CASSVGQGFGDQPQHF
-	-	TRBV28	TRBJ1-5	TGTGCCAGCAGCCCCGGGGAGCCCAATCAGCCCCAGCATTTT	CASSPGEPNQPQHF
once	-	TRBV18	TRBJ1-1	TGTGCCAGCTCACCAAGGGAGGTGGGGCCCAGGAACACTGAAGCTTTCTTT	CASSPREVGPRNTEAFF
-	-	TRBV7-9	TRBJ1-1	TGTGCCAGCAGCTACACGACAGGTATGAACACTGAAGCTTTCTTT	CASSYTTGMNTEAFF
-	-	TRBV4-1	TRBJ1-1	TGCGCCAGCAGCCAAGAAAACTTTGAAGCTTTCTTT	CASSQENFEAFF
-	-	TRBV7-2	TRBJ1-2	TGTGCCAGCAGCTTTTACCAGATTGAGGAATATGGCTACACCTTC	CASSFYQIEEYGYTF
-	TRBD2	TRBV11-3	TRBJ2-5	TGTGCCAGCAGCCCAGGACTAGCGGGGACGGAGACCCAGTACTTC	CASSPGLAGTETQYF
few	TRBD1	TRBV5-6	TRBJ1-5	TGTGCCAGCAGCTTGGCGGATTGGGGACAGGCCTATCAGCCCCAGCATTTT	CASSLADWGQAYQPQHF
-	TRBD2	TRBV19	TRBJ2-1	TGTGCCTCCCTAAATGCGGGGGGATACAATGAGCAGTTCTTC	CASLNAGGYNEQFF
-	TRBD2	TRBV10-3	TRBJ2-1	TGTGCCATCAGTGACCCGGGACTAGCGGTCAATGAGCAGTTCTTC	CAISDPGLAVNEQFF
few	TRBD2	TRBV5-1	TRBJ2-3	TGCGCCAGCAGCCTGCGGGGGGGCCAAGATACGCAGTATTTT	CASSLRGGQDTQYF
-	TRBD1	TRBV7-9	TRBJ1-1	TGTGCCAGCAGCGCGGGACAGCAGATGACTGAAGCTTTCTTT	CASSAGQQMTEAFF
-	-	TRBV7-9	TRBJ2-1	TGTGCCGGGCCAGGGGATGAGTCCCATGAGCAGTTCTTC	CAGPGDESHEQFF
-	TRBD2	TRBV30	TRBJ2-3	TGTGCCTGGAGTGTAGGGGCCAGCGGGGGGGCCGCAGATACGCAGTATTTT	CAWSVGASGGAADTQYF
few	-	TRBV29-1	TRBJ1-5	TGCAGCGGGAGAGATGGCAATCAGCCCCAGCATTTT	CSGRDGNQPQHF
-	TRBD1	TRBV15	TRBJ1-5	TGTGCCACCAGCAGAGATTACAGGGGGGCGTCTCATAGCAATCAGCCCCAGCATTTT	CATSRDYRGASHSNQPQHF
once	-	TRBV5-4	TRBJ2-1	TGTGCCAGCAGCTTGACAGGCCTCGGTGAGCAGTTCTTC	CASSLTGLGEQFF
few	-	TRBV9	TRBJ2-4	TGTGCCAGCAGCGAGAGGGGGGACAGAGTAGGCAAAAACATTCAGTACTTC	CASSERGDRVGKNIQYF
-	-	TRBV29-1	TRBJ1-3	TGCAGCGTTGTTCGGGGGACTGGAAACACCATATATTTT	CSVVRGTGNTIYF
-	TRBD1	TRBV6-5	TRBJ1-1	TGTGCCAGCATCATTCAGGGGGCTGGCACTGAAGCTTTCTTT	CASIIQGAGTEAFF
-	TRBD2	TRBV5-4	TRBJ2-5	TGTGCCAGCAGCTTCCCGGGGGGGGAGACCCAGTACTTC	CASSFPGGETQYF
-	TRBD1	TRBV7-2	TRBJ1-5	TGTGCCAGCAGCGGACAGGGTGGTCAGCCCCAGCATTTT	CASSGQGGQPQHF
-	TRBD1	TRBV13	TRBJ1-6	TGTGCCAGCAGCTCCCGGACAGGGAGCAACAATTCACCCCTCCACTTT	CASSSRTGSNNSPLHF
-	TRBD1	TRBV7-2	TRBJ2-2	TGTGCCAGCAGCTCCCACAGGGGTGGAACCGGGGAGCTGTTTTTT	CASSSHRGGTGELFF
-	-	TRBV4-2	TRBJ2-3	TGTGCCAGCAGCCAACGGCCTAGCGACACAGATACGCAGTATTTT	CASSQRPSDTDTQYF
-	-	TRBV25-1	TRBJ2-5	TGTGCCAGCAGTCTGGTATCGACTTGGGAGACCCAGTACTTC	CASSLVSTWETQYF
-	-	TRBV7-9	TRBJ1-1	TGTGCCAGCGGCGACGGCGGGCTGGGGAACACTGAAGCTTTCTTT	CASGDGGLGNTEAFF
many	-	TRBV4-1	TRBJ2-1	TGCGCCAGCAGCCAAGCTCCTAATGAGCAGTTCTTC	CASSQAPNEQFF
-	-	TRBV2	TRBJ1-5	TGTGCCAGCAGAGACATCGAGGGCCAGCCCCAGCATTTT	CASRDIEGQPQHF
-	TRBD2	TRBV19	TRBJ2-1	TGTGCCAGTAGTATAGTTGGTAGCGGGGACGACAATGAGCAGTTCTTC	CASSIVGSGDDNEQFF
-	-	TRBV5-6	TRBJ2-1	TGTGCCAGCAGCTTTTATCCGCAGGCGGGCGGTGAGCAGTTCTTC	CASSFYPQAGGEQFF
-	TRBD1	TRBV7-2	TRBJ1-1	TGTGCCAGCAGCGGACAGGGGCTGGGGACTGAAGCTTTCTTT	CASSGQGLGTEAFF
-	TRBD2	TRBV4-2	TRBJ2-5	TGTGCCAGCAGCCAAGAAATAGGGCGGGGGGAGACCCAGTACTTC	CASSQEIGRGETQYF
-	-	TRBV4-2	TRBJ1-1	TGTGCCAGCAGCCAAGTCGGGGATGGCACTGAAGCTTTCTTT	CASSQVGDGTEAFF
-	-	TRBV27	TRBJ2-3	TGTGCCAGCAGTTCCCCGGGTCGAGGAGATACGCAGTATTTT	CASSSPGRGDTQYF
-	TRBD1	TRBV6-5	TRBJ2-1	TGTGCCAGCGGCCTCCGGGACAGGACCTACAATGAGCAGTTCTTC	CASGLRDRTYNEQFF
-	-	TRBV19	TRBJ1-5	TGTGCCAGTAGTGCTCTCTCAGGGGCGGGTCAGCCCCAGCATTTT	CASSALSGAGQPQHF
-	-	TRBV5-1	TRBJ1-1	TGCGCCAGCAGAGAAATTGTCACTGAAAGAGCTTTCTTT	CASREIVTERAFF